This TCR beta chain was profiled in a study of T cells in localized non-small cell lung cancer. Whole-study results and caveats: In uninvolved adjacent lung, T cell clonality reached its highest value, exceeding tumor. Since sequencing was restricted to only one region of the tumor, intratumor heterogeneity remains a possibility. In the blood, greater T cell density corresponded to longer overall survival. Of the top 100 tumor clones, median around 60 were in adjacent lung, approximately 28 among its top 100.

The length of the CDR3 is 15 residues. Per germline, CDR1 ENHRY and CDR2 SYGVKD. V was cut by 6 bases and J by 4 bases, with 18 bases left in between. Profiling relied on immunoSEQ multiplex PCR, and the TCRdb table lists in-frame clones only, not all of them. Among approximately 80,000 clones listed, 65% to 85% were seen once. A word on this clone: Its antigen is as yet unknown.

This clonotype was obtained from a female donor older than 55 with stage I lung adenocarcinoma. The J gene is TRBJ1-1, the V gene TRBV10-3, with D tentatively TRBD1 (5 bases). Sequencing was performed on peripheral blood, taken before any cancer treatment. The CDR3 reads CAISAARRESTEAFF. Written as DNA, the CDR3 is TGTGCCATCAGCGCGGCTCGCAGGGAGAGCACTGAAGCTTTCTTT.